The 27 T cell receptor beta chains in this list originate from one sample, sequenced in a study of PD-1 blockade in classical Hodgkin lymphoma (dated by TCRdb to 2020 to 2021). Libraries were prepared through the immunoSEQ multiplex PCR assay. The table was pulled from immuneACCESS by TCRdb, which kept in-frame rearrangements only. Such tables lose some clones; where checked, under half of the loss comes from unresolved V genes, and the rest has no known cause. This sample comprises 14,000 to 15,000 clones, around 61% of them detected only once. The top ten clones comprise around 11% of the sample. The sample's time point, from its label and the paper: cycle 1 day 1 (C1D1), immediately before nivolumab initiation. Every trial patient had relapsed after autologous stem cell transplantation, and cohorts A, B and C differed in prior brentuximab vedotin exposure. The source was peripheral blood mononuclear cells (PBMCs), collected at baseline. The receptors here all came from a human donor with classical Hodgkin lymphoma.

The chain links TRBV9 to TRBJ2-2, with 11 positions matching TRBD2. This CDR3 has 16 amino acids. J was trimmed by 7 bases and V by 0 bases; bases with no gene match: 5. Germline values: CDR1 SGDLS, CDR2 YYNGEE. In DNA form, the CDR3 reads TGTGCCAGCAGCGTAGGACTAGCGGGAATGGGCGGGGAGCTGTTTTTT. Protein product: CASSVGLAGMGGELFF.

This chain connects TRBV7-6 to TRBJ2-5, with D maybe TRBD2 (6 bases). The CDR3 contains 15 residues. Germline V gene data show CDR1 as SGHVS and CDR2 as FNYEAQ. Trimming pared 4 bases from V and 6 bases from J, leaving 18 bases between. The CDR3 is CASSSDLARGKTQYF. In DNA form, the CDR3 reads TGTGCCAGCAGCTCCGACCTAGCGAGAGGGAAGACCCAGTACTTC. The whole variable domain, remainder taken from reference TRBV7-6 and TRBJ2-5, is GAGVSQSPRYKVTKRGQDVALRCDPISGHVSLYWYRQALGQGPEFLTYFNYEAQQDKSGLPNDRFSAERPEGSISTLTIQRTEQRDSAMYRCASSSDLARGKTQYFGPGTRLLVL.

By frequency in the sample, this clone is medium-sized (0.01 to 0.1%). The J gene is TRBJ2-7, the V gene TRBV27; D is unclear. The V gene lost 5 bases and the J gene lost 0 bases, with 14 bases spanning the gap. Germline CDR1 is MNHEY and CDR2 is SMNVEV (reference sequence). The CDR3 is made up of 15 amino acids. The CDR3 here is CASSPWGKDSYEQYF. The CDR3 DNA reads TGTGCCAGCAGTCCCTGGGGAAAGGACTCCTACGAGCAGTACTTC.

CDR3: CASSSANSNQPQHF. The CDR3 DNA reads as TGTGCCAGCAGCTCAGCGAATAGCAATCAGCCCCAGCATTTT. The J gene is TRBJ1-5, the V gene TRBV2; no clear D. V was trimmed by 6 bases and J by 0 bases, leaving 9 bases between them. The V gene's germline CDR1 is SNHLY and CDR2 FYNNEI. CDR3 size: 14 residues.

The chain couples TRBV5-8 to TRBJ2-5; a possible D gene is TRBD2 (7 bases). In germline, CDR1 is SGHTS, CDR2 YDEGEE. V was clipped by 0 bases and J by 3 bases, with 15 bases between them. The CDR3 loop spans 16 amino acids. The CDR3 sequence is CASSLGPGGLEETQYF. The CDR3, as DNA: TGTGCCAGCAGCTTGGGTCCGGGGGGCCTGGAAGAGACCCAGTACTTC.

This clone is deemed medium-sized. Here the CDR3 reads CASSEDIGSYEQYF. Written as DNA, the CDR3 is TGTGCCAGCTCAGAGGACATCGGTTCGTACGAGCAGTACTTC. The chain joins TRBV7-3 to TRBJ2-7, with a possible D match to TRBD1 (5 bases). The CDR3 totals 14 residues. V lost 8 bases and J 4 bases, leaving 18 bases between the germline ends. CDR1 and CDR2 (germline): SGHTA, FQGTGA.

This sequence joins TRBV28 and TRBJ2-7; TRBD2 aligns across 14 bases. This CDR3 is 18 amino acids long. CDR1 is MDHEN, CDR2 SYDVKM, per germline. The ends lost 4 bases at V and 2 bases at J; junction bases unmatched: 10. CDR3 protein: CASSSPDGTSGSPYEQYF. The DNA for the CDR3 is TGTGCCAGCAGTTCTCCCGATGGGACTAGCGGGAGTCCCTACGAGCAGTACTTC. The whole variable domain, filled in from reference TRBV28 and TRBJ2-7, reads DVKVTQSSRYLVKRTGEKVFLECVQDMDHENMFWYRQDPGLGLRLIYFSYDVKMKEKGDIPEGYSVSREKKERFSLILESASTNQTSMYLCASSSPDGTSGSPYEQYFGPGTRLTVT.

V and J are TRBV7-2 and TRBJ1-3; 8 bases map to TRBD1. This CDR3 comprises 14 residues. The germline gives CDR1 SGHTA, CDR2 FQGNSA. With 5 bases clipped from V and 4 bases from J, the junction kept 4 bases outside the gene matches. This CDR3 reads CASSATGEGNTIYF. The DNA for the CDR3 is TGTGCCAGCAGCGCGACAGGGGAAGGAAACACCATATATTTT.

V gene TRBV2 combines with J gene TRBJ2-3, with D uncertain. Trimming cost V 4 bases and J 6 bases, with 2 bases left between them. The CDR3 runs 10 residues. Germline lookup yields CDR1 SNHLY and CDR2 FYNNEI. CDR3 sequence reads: CASSGDTQYF. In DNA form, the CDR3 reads TGTGCCAGCAGTGGGGATACGCAGTATTTT.

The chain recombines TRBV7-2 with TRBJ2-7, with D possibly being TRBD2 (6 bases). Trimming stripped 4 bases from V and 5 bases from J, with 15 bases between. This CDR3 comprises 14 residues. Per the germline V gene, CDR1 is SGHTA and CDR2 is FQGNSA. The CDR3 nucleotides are TGTGCCAGCAGCTCCACGGGACTCCGCGACGAGCAGTACTTC. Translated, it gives CASSSTGLRDEQYF.

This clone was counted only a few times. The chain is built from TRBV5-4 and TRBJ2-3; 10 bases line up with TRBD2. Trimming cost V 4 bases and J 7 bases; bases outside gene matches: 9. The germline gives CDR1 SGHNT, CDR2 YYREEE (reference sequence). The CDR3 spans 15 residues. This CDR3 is CASSPPASGSYTQYF. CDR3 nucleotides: TGTGCCAGCAGCCCGCCGGCTAGCGGGAGCTATACGCAGTATTTT.

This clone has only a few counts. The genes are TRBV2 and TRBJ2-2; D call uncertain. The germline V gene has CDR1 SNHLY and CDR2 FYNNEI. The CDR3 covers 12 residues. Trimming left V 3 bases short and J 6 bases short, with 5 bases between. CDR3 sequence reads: CASSEGAGELFF. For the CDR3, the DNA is TGTGCCAGCAGTGAGGGTGCCGGGGAGCTGTTTTTT.

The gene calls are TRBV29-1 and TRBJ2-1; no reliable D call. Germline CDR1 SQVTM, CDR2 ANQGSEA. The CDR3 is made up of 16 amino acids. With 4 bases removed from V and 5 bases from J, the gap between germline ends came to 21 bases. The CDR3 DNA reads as TGCAGCGTTGCGGGCGGTTGGGCGCAACGCCACAATGAGCAGTTCTTC. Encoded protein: CSVAGGWAQRHNEQFF.

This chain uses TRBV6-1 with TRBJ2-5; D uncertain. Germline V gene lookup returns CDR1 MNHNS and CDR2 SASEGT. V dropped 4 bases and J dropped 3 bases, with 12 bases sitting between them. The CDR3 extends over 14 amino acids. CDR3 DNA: TGTGCCAGCAGTGGGATGGGCACAGAAGAGACCCAGTACTTC. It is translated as CASSGMGTEETQYF.

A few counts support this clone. The CDR3 region has the DNA TGTGCCAGTAGTATAGTCCCGGAGGGGGAGCTGTTTTTT. Translated, it gives CASSIVPEGELFF. This chain links TRBV19 with TRBJ2-2; D remains unclear. Trimming cost V 1 base and J 8 bases, with 8 bases left between them. There are 13 residues in the CDR3. Germline V CDR1 and CDR2: LNHDA, SQIVND (reference sequence).

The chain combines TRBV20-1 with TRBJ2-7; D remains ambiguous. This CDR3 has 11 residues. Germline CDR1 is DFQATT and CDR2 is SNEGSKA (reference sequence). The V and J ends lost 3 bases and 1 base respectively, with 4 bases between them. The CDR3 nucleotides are TGCAGTGCTAGTAAGTCCTACGAGCAGTACTTC. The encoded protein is CSASKSYEQYF.

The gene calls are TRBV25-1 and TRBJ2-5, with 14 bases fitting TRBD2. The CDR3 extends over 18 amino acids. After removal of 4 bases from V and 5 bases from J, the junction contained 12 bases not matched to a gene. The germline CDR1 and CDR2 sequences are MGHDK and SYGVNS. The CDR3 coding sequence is TGTGCCAGCAGTGCCCCGGGACTAGCGGGAGACGGACACGAGACCCAGTACTTC. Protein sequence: CASSAPGLAGDGHETQYF.

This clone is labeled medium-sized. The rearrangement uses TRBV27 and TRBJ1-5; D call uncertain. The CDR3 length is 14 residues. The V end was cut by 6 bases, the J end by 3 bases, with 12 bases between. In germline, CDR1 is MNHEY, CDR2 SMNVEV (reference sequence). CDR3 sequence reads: CASSPLGSNQPQHF. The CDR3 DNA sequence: TGTGCCAGCAGCCCGTTGGGGTCCAATCAGCCCCAGCATTTT.

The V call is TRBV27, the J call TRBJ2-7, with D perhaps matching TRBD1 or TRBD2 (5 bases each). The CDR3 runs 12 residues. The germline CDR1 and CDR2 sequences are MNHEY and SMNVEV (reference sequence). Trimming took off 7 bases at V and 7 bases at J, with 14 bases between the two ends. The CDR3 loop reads CASKRDEREQYF. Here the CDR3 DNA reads TGTGCCAGCAAACGGGACGAGAGGGAGCAGTACTTC.

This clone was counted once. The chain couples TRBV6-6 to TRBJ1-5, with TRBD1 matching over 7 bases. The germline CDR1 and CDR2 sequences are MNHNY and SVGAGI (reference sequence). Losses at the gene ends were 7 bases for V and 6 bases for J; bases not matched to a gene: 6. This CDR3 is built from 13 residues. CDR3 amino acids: CASNDRVGQPQHF. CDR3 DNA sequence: TGTGCCAGCAACGACAGGGTAGGTCAGCCCCAGCATTTT.

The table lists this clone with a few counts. The CDR3 DNA follows: TGTGCCACCAGCAGAGGGGTCTCGAAAGAGACCCAGTACTTC. Amino acids: CATSRGVSKETQYF. The J gene is TRBJ2-5, the V gene TRBV15; the D is unclear. The CDR3 loop spans 14 amino acids. V dropped 1 base and J dropped 3 bases, with 9 bases sitting between them. Germline V gene sequence: CDR1 LNHNV, CDR2 YYDKDF (reference sequence).

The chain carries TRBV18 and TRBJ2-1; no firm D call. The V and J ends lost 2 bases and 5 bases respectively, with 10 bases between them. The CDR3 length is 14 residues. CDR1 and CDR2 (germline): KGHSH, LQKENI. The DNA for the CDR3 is TGTGCCAGCTCACCAAACAGTTACAACAATGAGCAGTTCTTC. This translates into CASSPNSYNNEQFF.

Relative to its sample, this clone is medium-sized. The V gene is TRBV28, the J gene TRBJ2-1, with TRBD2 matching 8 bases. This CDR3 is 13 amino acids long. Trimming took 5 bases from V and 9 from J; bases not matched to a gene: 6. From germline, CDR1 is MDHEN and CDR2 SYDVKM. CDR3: CASSTGRAGEQFF. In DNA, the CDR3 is TGTGCCAGCAGTACCGGGAGGGCCGGTGAGCAGTTCTTC.

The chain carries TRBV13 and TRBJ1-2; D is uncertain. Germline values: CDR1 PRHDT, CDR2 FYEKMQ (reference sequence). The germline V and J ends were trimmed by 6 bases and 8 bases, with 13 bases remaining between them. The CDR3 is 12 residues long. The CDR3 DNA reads TGTGCCAGCAGTGAGCGTCAGTACGGCTACACCTTC. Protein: CASSERQYGYTF.

The CDR3 DNA follows: TGCAGCGTCCTACAGGGATCTGGCGACGAGCAGTACTTC. This gives the protein CSVLQGSGDEQYF. The rearrangement uses TRBV29-1 and TRBJ2-7; D may be TRBD1 (6 bases). The CDR3 covers 13 residues. V was clipped by 6 bases and J by 5 bases, with 17 bases between them. The V gene's germline CDR1 is SQVTM and CDR2 ANQGSEA.

The CDR3 DNA reads as TGTGCCAGCAGTGAAAGGTCCCCTCGCTCTAACTATGGCTACACCTTC. This codes for CASSERSPRSNYGYTF. The chain combines TRBV2 with TRBJ1-2, with D uncertain. The CDR3 consists of 16 residues. Germline CDR1 is SNHLY and CDR2 is FYNNEI. V lost 2 bases, J lost 0 bases, and 13 bases lay in between.

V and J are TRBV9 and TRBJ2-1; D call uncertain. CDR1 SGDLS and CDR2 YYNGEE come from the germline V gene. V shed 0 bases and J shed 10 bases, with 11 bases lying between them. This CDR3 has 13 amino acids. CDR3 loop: CASSVADASEQFF. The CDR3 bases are TGTGCCAGCAGCGTAGCTGACGCGTCGGAGCAGTTCTTC.